A selection of T cell receptor beta chains follows, all from one sample in a study of OX40 agonist ivuxolimab in advanced cancers. The repertoire was sequenced with immunoSEQ multiplex PCR; TCRdb's copy has only in-frame clones and lacks some. The sample holds fewer than 70,000 clones, around nine tenths seen once. The sequences come from CD4+ or CD8+ T cells sorted from blood, collected in a trial of the OX40 agonist ivuxolimab. The receptors were gathered from an adult with an advanced solid tumor such as melanoma, head and neck, liver or kidney cancer. CDR3s include the opening cysteine and the closing phenylalanine or tryptophan. D genes are given only for firm matches. Size is omitted from some rows. Given values are once, few, many or a class for expanded clones.

size	V	J	D	DNA	CDR3
-	TRBV28	TRBJ2-7	TRBD2	TGTGCCAGCACCGGCCCCGGGACTAGGACCTACGAGCAGTACTTC	CASTGPGTRTYEQYF
few	TRBV7-7	TRBJ2-5	-	TGTGCTAGCAGCTTAGGGCTCCAAGAGACCCAGTACTTC	CASSLGLQETQYF
-	TRBV10-3	TRBJ1-6	-	TGTGCCATCTCAGGCAGTCATAATTCACCCCTCCACTTT	CAISGSHNSPLHF
-	TRBV7-2	TRBJ1-6	-	TGTGCCAGCAGCCTGGTGGGGAGCTCCTATAATTCACCCCTCCACTTT	CASSLVGSSYNSPLHF
-	TRBV12-5	TRBJ2-1	-	TGTGCTAGTGGAAAGGGAGGCTCCTACAATGAGCAGTTCTTC	CASGKGGSYNEQFF
-	TRBV18	TRBJ1-2	-	TGTGCCAGCTCACAATCAGTCACAGCTGGCTATGGCTACACCTTC	CASSQSVTAGYGYTF
-	TRBV28	TRBJ2-6	-	TGTGCCAGCAGTTTTGGGGGTAAGGGGGCCAACGTCCTGACTTTC	CASSFGGKGANVLTF
few	TRBV18	TRBJ1-5	-	TGTGCCAGCTCACAAACCCCTGGGGATCAGCCCCAGCATTTT	CASSQTPGDQPQHF
-	TRBV6-5	TRBJ2-5	-	TGTGCCAGCAGTTTCGGCACTGCTCAAGAGACCCAGTACTTC	CASSFGTAQETQYF
-	TRBV6-6	TRBJ2-2	-	TGTGCCAGCAGCTCCGGAAGGGCGAACACCGGGGAGCTGTTTTTT	CASSSGRANTGELFF
-	TRBV28	TRBJ1-3	TRBD1	TGTGCCAGCAGGACAGGGTTCTCTGGAAACACCATATATTTT	CASRTGFSGNTIYF
-	TRBV15	TRBJ2-7	-	TGTGCCACCAGCAGAGATGGGGCAGGGAACAACGAGCAGTACTTC	CATSRDGAGNNEQYF
-	TRBV18	TRBJ2-2	TRBD2	TGTGCCAGCTCACCGCCGACTAGCGGGTCGGGCACCGGGGAGCTGTTTTTT	CASSPPTSGSGTGELFF
-	TRBV25-1	TRBJ1-2	-	TGTGCCAGCAGTGATCCAGGGCTGGGCTACACCTTC	CASSDPGLGYTF
-	TRBV4-1	TRBJ1-3	-	TGCGCCAGCAGCCAAGAATCCCTCGACAGGTCCTATGGAAACACCATATATTTT	CASSQESLDRSYGNTIYF
-	TRBV19	TRBJ2-4	TRBD1	TGTGCCAGTAGTAACACAGGGGCAACACGCGCCAAAAACATTCAGTACTTC	CASSNTGATRAKNIQYF
-	TRBV29-1	TRBJ1-2	TRBD1	TGCAGCGTTGCGGGACAGGGAGGCTATGGCTACACCTTC	CSVAGQGGYGYTF
-	TRBV5-1	TRBJ1-3	-	TGCGCCAGCAGCTTGGACATTTCGCCTGGAAACACCATATATTTT	CASSLDISPGNTIYF
-	TRBV7-9	TRBJ2-3	-	TGTGCCAGCAGCTTATCCACAGATACGCAGTATTTT	CASSLSTDTQYF
-	TRBV7-2	TRBJ2-7	-	TGTGCCAGCAGCTTAGGGTGGAATTCGGGGGAGCAGTACTTC	CASSLGWNSGEQYF
few	TRBV5-1	TRBJ2-2	TRBD2	TGCGCCAGCAGCCGCAGCGGGAGAGGGACCGGGGAGCTGTTTTTT	CASSRSGRGTGELFF
-	TRBV5-4	TRBJ2-1	TRBD2	TGTGCCAGCAGCTTGGCGACTAGCGGACACAATGAGCAGTTCTTC	CASSLATSGHNEQFF
once	TRBV6-5	TRBJ1-2	TRBD1	TGTGCCAGCAGGCAGGGGACAGTCGGCTATGGCTACACCTTC	CASRQGTVGYGYTF
-	TRBV5-8	TRBJ2-7	TRBD1	TGTGCCAGCAGCTCTCGACAGGGGGCGAGCTACGAGCAGTACTTC	CASSSRQGASYEQYF
-	TRBV6-1	TRBJ2-3	TRBD2	TGTGCCAGCAGTGAATCTAGCGGTAGCACAGATACGCAGTATTTT	CASSESSGSTDTQYF
-	TRBV30	TRBJ1-4	-	TGTGCCTGGAGAGAGACCCAGGTCTTTTTT	CAWRETQVFF
-	TRBV6-5	TRBJ2-5	TRBD1	TGTGCCAGCAACCAGGGGGGGACAGGGAGTGTGCAGCAGTACTTC	CASNQGGTGSVQQYF
-	TRBV18	TRBJ2-3	-	TGTGCCAGCTCACCCGATAGGAGTAGTCCGGGAGATACGCAGTATTTT	CASSPDRSSPGDTQYF
few	TRBV9	TRBJ1-6	-	TGTGCCAGCAGCGTTAGGGGCCGATCACCCCTCCACTTT	CASSVRGRSPLHF
-	TRBV11-1	TRBJ2-5	-	TGTGCCAGCAGCTTAGGACAGGCGGGCAAAGAGACCCAGTACTTC	CASSLGQAGKETQYF
-	TRBV19	TRBJ1-4	-	TGTGCCAGTAGTATTTATCTCCGCAGGCGGGGTGGGACTAATGAAAAACTGTTTTTT	CASSIYLRRRGGTNEKLFF
-	TRBV21-1	TRBJ2-6	-	-	CASSKTPWGIGANVLTF
-	TRBV11-3	TRBJ2-6	-	TGTGCCAGCGCTCTCTCTGGGGCCAACGTCCTGACTTTC	CASALSGANVLTF
-	TRBV11-3	TRBJ2-3	-	TGTGCCAGCAGCTTAGGCGTCGATACAGATACGCAGTATTTT	CASSLGVDTDTQYF
few	TRBV7-9	TRBJ2-1	TRBD2	TGTGCCAGCACCTTCCAAGGCGGGGGTACTGAGCAGTTCTTC	CASTFQGGGTEQFF
-	TRBV5-1	TRBJ2-2	TRBD1	TGCGCCAGCAGCTTGGGGACAGGGGCGTACGCGAACACCGGGGAGCTGTTTTTT	CASSLGTGAYANTGELFF
-	TRBV7-2	TRBJ2-4	TRBD2	TGTGCCAGCAGCCTCTGGGAGGGCACAAACATTCAGTACTTC	CASSLWEGTNIQYF
-	TRBV5-1	TRBJ1-2	-	TGCGCCAGCAGCGCACAGAACTATGGCTACACCTTC	CASSAQNYGYTF
-	TRBV18	TRBJ2-5	-	TGTGCCAGCTCACCCCTAGGTAGTATACAAGAGACCCAGTACTTC	CASSPLGSIQETQYF
-	TRBV7-9	TRBJ2-1	TRBD1	TGTGCCAGCAACGAAAGGGGGGACAGGGGGAATGAGCAGTTCTTC	CASNERGDRGNEQFF
-	TRBV6-1	TRBJ2-3	-	TGTGCCAGCAGCCTGTCGACCGGACTCACAGATACGCAGTATTTT	CASSLSTGLTDTQYF
-	TRBV28	TRBJ2-7	TRBD1	TGTGCCAGCATAGGCGCCTCGGGACAGTTCGCCTACGAGCAGTACTTC	CASIGASGQFAYEQYF
-	TRBV6-5	TRBJ1-1	-	TGTGCCAGCAGTTACCTCGGGGGAGCTTTCTTT	CASSYLGGAFF
-	TRBV6-5	TRBJ1-3	-	TGTGCCAGCAGGACGACCCAAGCCTCTGGAAACACCATATATTTT	CASRTTQASGNTIYF